One and the same sample provided the 25 T cell receptor beta chains below, sequenced in a study of blood T cell repertoires in COVID-19. TCRdb's table, derived via immunoSEQ multiplex PCR, lists solely in-frame clones and lacks some. The profile covers some 48,000 clones, with about 81% appearing a single time and 12% to 15% taken by the ten largest. The sequenced material came from peripheral blood. These TCRs come from a human donor with acute or convalescent COVID-19. The donor label of this sample is uncertain.

The chain links TRBV3-1 (or the pseudogene TRBV3-2) to TRBJ2-7, with a possible D match to TRBD2 (6 bases). Germline loops: CDR1 LGHDT, CDR2 YNNKEL (reference sequence). The V end was cut by 2 bases, the J end by 0 bases, with 20 bases between. The CDR3 contains 18 residues. CDR3 sequence reads: CASSQRPLAPHSSYEQYF. The CDR3, as DNA: TGTGCCAGCAGCCAAAGGCCCCTAGCGCCCCATTCCTCCTACGAGCAGTACTTC.

The V call is TRBV27, the J call TRBJ1-2; 10 bases match TRBD1. This CDR3 region has 14 residues. Trimming removed 6 bases from V and 4 bases from J; junction bases left unmatched: 5. Germline-derived CDR1 and CDR2 are MNHEY and SMNVEV (reference sequence). CDR3 DNA sequence: TGTGCCAGCAGCTGGGACAGGGGAGTCTATGGCTACACCTTC. Translation gives CASSWDRGVYGYTF.

This chain uses TRBV6-5 with TRBJ2-1, with TRBD1 matching over 10 bases. Germline assignment: CDR1 MNHEY and CDR2 SVGAGI. J lost 7 bases, V lost 0 bases, and 3 bases had no gene match. This CDR3 has 15 amino acids. CDR3 loop: CASSYSRQGANEQFF. CDR3 bases: TGTGCCAGCAGTTACTCGAGACAGGGGGCTAATGAGCAGTTCTTC.

The chain is built from TRBV11-3 and TRBJ1-3; 7 bases align to TRBD1. This CDR3 comprises 14 residues. J lost 8 bases, V lost 3 bases, and 7 bases had no gene match. The germline CDR1 and CDR2 sequences are SGHNT and YENEEA. CDR3 residues: CASSFTTGVDTIYF. The CDR3 DNA reads as TGTGCCAGCAGCTTTACCACAGGGGTCGACACCATATATTTT.

V usage is TRBV6-1 and J usage is TRBJ1-5; TRBD1 agrees at 8 bases. The CDR3 consists of 15 residues. CDR1 is MNHNS, CDR2 SASEGT, per germline. J lost 2 bases, V lost 5 bases, and 5 bases had no gene match. As DNA, the CDR3 is TGTGCCAGCAGTAACCAACAGGGGGGCAATCAGCCCCAGCATTTT. As protein: CASSNQQGGNQPQHF.

The V gene is TRBV6-2 or TRBV6-3, the J gene TRBJ1-2; weak D call: TRBD1 (5 bases). Trimming removed 5 bases from V and 7 bases from J, with 20 bases in between. Germline loops: CDR1 MNHEY, CDR2 SVGEGT. The CDR3 is made up of 15 amino acids. The CDR3 DNA reads TGTGCCAGCAGTCCACGCCAGGGAGGTCTTTCTGGCTACACCTTC. Encoded protein: CASSPRQGGLSGYTF.

This clone was observed a handful of times. The chain carries TRBV5-1 and TRBJ1-2; weak D call: TRBD1 (6 bases). V was pared by 0 bases and J by 8 bases, with 11 bases between. Germline loops: CDR1 SGHRS, CDR2 YFSETQ. This CDR3 is 13 amino acids long. The CDR3 spells CASSLEGESGYTF. In nucleotides, the CDR3 is TGCGCCAGCAGCTTGGAGGGGGAGAGCGGCTACACCTTC.

The rearrangement joins TRBV3-1 (or the pseudogene TRBV3-2) to TRBJ2-1, with D possibly matching TRBD2 (5 bases). CDR1 and CDR2 (germline): LGHDT, YNNKEL (reference sequence). Trimming removed 0 bases at V and 9 bases at J, with 15 bases between. This CDR3 comprises 15 residues. CDR3 nucleotide sequence: TGTGCCAGCAGCCAAGATTTGCCAGGACTGACTGAGCAGTTCTTC. Residues: CASSQDLPGLTEQFF.

This chain uses TRBV7-6 with TRBJ1-3; D is ambiguous. Per germline, CDR1 SGHVS and CDR2 FNYEAQ. Deletions cut 1 base from V and 4 bases from J, with 5 bases between. This CDR3 contains 13 residues. CDR3 amino acids: CASSLEQGNTIYF. In DNA form, the CDR3 reads TGTGCCAGCAGCTTAGAACAGGGAAACACCATATATTTT.

This clone was observed once. The V call is TRBV6-4, the J call TRBJ1-2; D is perhaps TRBD1 (6 bases). Germline loops: CDR1 MRHNA, CDR2 SNTAGT. The CDR3 sequence is 15 residues long. V was clipped by 6 bases and J by 2 bases, with 16 bases between them. The CDR3 loop reads CASRPTGTVNYGYTF. The CDR3 nucleotides are TGTGCCAGCAGGCCAACAGGGACCGTAAACTATGGCTACACCTTC.

This clone turned up a few times. The chain employs TRBV7-2 and TRBJ2-7; D gene unclear. V lost 1 base and J lost 0, with 10 bases in between. The CDR3 length is 15 residues. Germline V lookup: CDR1 SGHTA, CDR2 FQGNSA. The CDR3 region has the DNA TGTGCCAGCAGCTTAGTGGGCTTCCGCTCCTACGAGCAGTACTTC. Protein sequence: CASSLVGFRSYEQYF.

This sequence joins TRBV30 and TRBJ1-1, with D uncertain. The CDR3 spans 14 residues. The germline V gene encodes CDR1 GTSNPN and CDR2 SVGIG (reference sequence). V lost 0 bases and J lost 1, with 9 bases in between. CDR3 DNA: TGTGCCTGGAGTGTAAGAAACAGGAACACTGAAGCTTTCTTT. Amino acids: CAWSVRNRNTEAFF.

This clone was observed a handful of times. The rearrangement links TRBV11-2 to TRBJ1-1; possibly TRBD1 for D (5 bases). CDR3 length: 13 amino acids. Germline CDR1 is SGHAT and CDR2 is FQNNGV. V dropped 4 bases and J dropped 0 bases, with 6 bases sitting between them. The chain's CDR3 is CASSSTVNTEAFF. As DNA, the CDR3 is TGTGCCAGCAGCTCGACAGTGAACACTGAAGCTTTCTTT.

The chain is built from TRBV9 and TRBJ2-7, with D tentatively TRBD1 (6 bases). Looked up from germline, CDR1 is SGDLS and CDR2 is YYNGEE. The CDR3 runs 15 residues. V lost 2 bases, J lost 0 bases, and 12 bases lay in between. CDR3 loop: CASSVYRDLSYEQYF. DNA of the CDR3: TGTGCCAGCAGCGTTTACAGGGACCTCTCCTACGAGCAGTACTTC.

The J gene is TRBJ1-3, the V gene TRBV6-4; 7 positions match TRBD1. This CDR3 region has 17 residues. The junction had 5 bases not matched to a gene; V was cut back by 0 bases and J by 0 bases. Germline-derived CDR1 and CDR2 are MRHNA and SNTAGT. The DNA of the CDR3 is TGTGCCAGCAGTGACTCGCGAGGGACAGACTCTGGAAACACCATATATTTT. It codes for CASSDSRGTDSGNTIYF.

This clone was seen just once. The gene calls are TRBV7-2 and TRBJ2-2, with D tentatively TRBD2 (7 bases). There are 15 residues in the CDR3. Germline assignment: CDR1 SGHTA and CDR2 FQGNSA. With 1 base removed from V and 6 bases from J, the gap between germline ends came to 12 bases. The CDR3 DNA reads TGTGCCAGCAGCTTAGAGGGGGGAGGGGCCGGGGAGCTGTTTTTT. Residues: CASSLEGGGAGELFF.

The rearrangement joins TRBV6-9 to TRBJ2-7, with a possible D match to TRBD1 (6 bases). Trimming stripped 0 bases from V and 3 bases from J, with 12 bases between. The germline gives CDR1 MNHGY, CDR2 SVAAGI. CDR3 size: 15 residues. The CDR3 coding sequence is TGTGCCAGCAGTTATTCTCTCGGCAGGGGCTACGAGCAGTACTTC. Protein: CASSYSLGRGYEQYF.

The chain couples TRBV18 to TRBJ1-4; 8 bases fit TRBD1. From germline, CDR1 is KGHSH and CDR2 LQKENI. CDR3 length: 13 residues. The V and J ends lost 6 bases and 8 bases, in that order; junction bases with no gene match: 5. The CDR3 is CASSPNRGEKLFF. CDR3 coding DNA: TGTGCCAGCTCGCCTAACAGGGGGGAAAAACTGTTTTTT. The full variable domain, its missing parts supplied by reference TRBV18 and TRBJ1-4, is NAGVMQNPRHLVRRRGQEARLRCSPMKGHSHVYWYRQLPEEGLKFMVYLQKENIIDESGMPKERFSAEFPKEGPSILRIQQVVRGDSAAYFCASSPNRGEKLFFGSGTQLSVL.

The V call is TRBV11-2, the J call TRBJ1-3, with TRBD1 identical over 7 bases. V lost 4 bases to trimming and J lost 0 bases; unmatched junction nucleotides: 6. Germline loops: CDR1 SGHAT, CDR2 FQNNGV. This CDR3 region has 16 residues. The CDR3, as DNA: TGTGCCAGCAGCTCCCGACAGGGAAACTCTGGAAACACCATATATTTT. Its translation is CASSSRQGNSGNTIYF.

This clone has only one observation. The V call is TRBV7-2, the J call TRBJ1-2; the match to TRBD1 covers 7 bases. CDR3 size: 13 residues. The J segment lost 5 bases and the V segment lost 5 bases, leaving 5 bases of the junction unmatched. Germline V lookup: CDR1 SGHTA, CDR2 FQGNSA. The CDR3, as DNA: TGTGCCAGCAGCCAACAGGGGAGGTATGGCTACACCTTC. This encodes CASSQQGRYGYTF.

V gene TRBV6-5 combines with J gene TRBJ1-1; possible D gene TRBD1, 6 bases. Germline V gene lookup returns CDR1 MNHEY and CDR2 SVGAGI. V was cut by 0 bases and J by 1 base, with 9 bases left in between. There are 15 residues in the CDR3. The CDR3 DNA reads as TGTGCCAGCAGTTACTCGAGAGGGGGGAACACTGAAGCTTTCTTT. Protein: CASSYSRGGNTEAFF.

The chain recombines TRBV7-6 with TRBJ2-5, with D perhaps matching TRBD2 (6 bases). The germline V and J ends were trimmed by 0 bases and 5 bases, with 16 bases remaining between them. This CDR3 is 16 amino acids long. Germline assignment: CDR1 SGHVS and CDR2 FNYEAQ. CDR3 sequence reads: CASSLAGGYVRETQYF. CDR3 nucleotide sequence: TGTGCCAGCAGCTTAGCTGGGGGGTATGTCCGTGAGACCCAGTACTTC.

The V call is TRBV3-1 (or the pseudogene TRBV3-2), the J call TRBJ1-6, with D uncertain. The V gene lost 5 bases and the J gene lost 2 bases, with 7 bases spanning the gap. This CDR3 comprises 14 residues. Germline lookup yields CDR1 LGHDT and CDR2 YNNKEL (reference sequence). The CDR3 loop is CASSTGTYNSPLHF. CDR3 DNA sequence: TGTGCCAGCAGCACCGGGACCTATAATTCACCCCTCCACTTT.

This chain joins TRBV10-3 and TRBJ2-5; D is undetermined. Germline V lookup: CDR1 ENHRY, CDR2 SYGVKD. V lost 2 bases to trimming and J lost 4 bases, with 11 bases between them. This CDR3 has 14 residues. CDR3 loop: CAISEDLGPETQYF. The CDR3 DNA reads as TGTGCCATCAGTGAGGACCTAGGCCCAGAGACCCAGTACTTC.

The chain is built from TRBV11-1 and TRBJ1-1, with 8 bases fitting TRBD1. Germline assignment: CDR1 SGHAT and CDR2 FQDESV (reference sequence). The CDR3 runs 13 residues. V lost 7 bases to trimming and J lost 7 bases; unmatched junction nucleotides: 8. The CDR3 nucleotides read TGTGCCAGCACCCGAGACAGGGGCGATGAAGCTTTCTTT. Protein: CASTRDRGDEAFF.